One sample yielded the 19 T cell receptor beta chains listed below, sequenced in a study of cytomegalovirus exposure and HLA in healthy donors. The assay was immunoSEQ multiplex PCR, and TCRdb's table has in-frame clones only and misses some. The data show 200,000 to 250,000 clones, 87% seen once. The sequencing sample was made of PBMCs. These receptors were collected from a woman aged 18-30 years in good health and CMV-seropositive.

The chain combines TRBV5-7 with TRBJ2-1; 12 bases fit TRBD2. TRBV5-7 is known as an ORF, though its function is uncertain. The CDR3 is 15 amino acids. The V and J ends lost 4 bases and 10 bases, in that order; junction bases with no gene match: 9. In DNA, the CDR3 is TGTGCCAGCAGCCTGCGACTAGCGGGAGTCGACGAGCAGTTCTTC. Its translation is CASSLRLAGVDEQFF.

The chain carries TRBV30 and TRBJ1-1; D remains ambiguous. V was shortened by 2 bases and J by 3 bases, with 4 bases between the two germline ends. This CDR3 comprises 11 residues. Germline V gene sequence: CDR1 GTSNPN, CDR2 SVGIG (reference sequence). The CDR3 region is CAWSSYTEAFF. CDR3 DNA sequence: TGTGCCTGGAGTTCCTACACTGAAGCTTTCTTT.

V gene TRBV28 combines with J gene TRBJ2-1; tentatively, D is TRBD2 (5 bases). Germline CDR1 reads MDHEN; CDR2 reads SYDVKM. This CDR3 region has 16 residues. The V end was cut by 7 bases, the J end by 5 bases, with 21 bases between. CDR3 DNA: TGTGCCAGCACACCACGAGGGCTAGCCCCCAACAATGAGCAGTTCTTC. This sequence encodes CASTPRGLAPNNEQFF. Using reference TRBV28 and TRBJ2-1 for the parts outside the CDR3, the full variable domain is DVKVTQSSRYLVKRTGEKVFLECVQDMDHENMFWYRQDPGLGLRLIYFSYDVKMKEKGDIPEGYSVSREKKERFSLILESASTNQTSMYLCASTPRGLAPNNEQFFGPGTRLTVL.

The V gene is TRBV2, the J gene TRBJ2-3, with 7 bases aligning to TRBD2. This CDR3 region has 16 residues. V dropped 4 bases and J dropped 0; count of bases not matched to a gene: 7. Germline CDR1 SNHLY, CDR2 FYNNEI. CDR3 amino acids: CASSVEREGSTDTQYF. In DNA, the CDR3 is TGTGCCAGCAGTGTGGAAAGGGAGGGAAGCACAGATACGCAGTATTTT.

This chain uses TRBV15 with TRBJ2-7; D unclear. Trimming pared 1 base from V and 2 bases from J, leaving 9 bases between. This CDR3 has 14 residues. The germline CDR1 and CDR2 sequences are LNHNV and YYDKDF (reference sequence). CDR3 bases: TGTGCCACCAGCAGAGCGTCAGGTCCCTACGAGCAGTACTTC. This translates into CATSRASGPYEQYF. Supplemented by reference TRBV15 and TRBJ2-7, the full variable domain reads DAMVIQNPRYQVTQFGKPVTLSCSQTLNHNVMYWYQQKSSQAPKLLFHYYDKDFNNEADTPDNFQSRRPNTSFCFLDIRSPGLGDTAMYLCATSRASGPYEQYFGPGTRLTVT.

The chain couples TRBV10-1 to TRBJ2-7; 7 nucleotides line up with TRBD1. The V gene's germline CDR1 is WNHNN and CDR2 SYGVQD (reference sequence). CDR3 length: 15 residues. V trimming: 3 bases; J trimming: 4 bases; junction bases outside the gene matches: 9. CDR3 bases: TGCGCCAGCAGTGATGGGGGACAGAGGGGGTACGAGCAGTACTTC. It is translated as CASSDGGQRGYEQYF.

The chain has TRBV28 and TRBJ2-5; TRBD1 agrees at 9 bases. The junction had 8 bases not matched to a gene; V was cut back by 8 bases and J by 4 bases. Germline CDR1 MDHEN, CDR2 SYDVKM. The CDR3 contains 14 residues. CDR3 protein: CASRGQGVRETQYF. In DNA, the CDR3 is TGTGCCAGCCGGGGACAGGGTGTTAGAGAGACCCAGTACTTC.

This clone was picked up a small number of times. V is TRBV10-3 and J is TRBJ2-7, with 7 bases aligning to TRBD2. V was pared by 2 bases and J by 2 bases, with 15 bases of the junction left unmatched. CDR3 length equals 18 residues. Germline V gives CDR1 ENHRY, CDR2 SYGVKD. DNA of the CDR3: TGTGCCATCAGTGAGACGGCTAGCGGAGCGAATGGGCCCTACGAGCAGTACTTC. Translating it yields CAISETASGANGPYEQYF.

V is TRBV6-5 and J is TRBJ1-1, with D perhaps matching TRBD1 (5 bases). CDR3 length: 15 amino acids. The germline gives CDR1 MNHEY, CDR2 SVGAGI. Trimming shortened V by 2 bases and J by 4 bases, and 14 bases separated the two germline ends. CDR3 nucleotide sequence: TGTGCCAGCAGTTACACACCCGGGGGGAGCACTGAAGCTTTCTTT. Translating it yields CASSYTPGGSTEAFF.

This clone has only a few counts. This chain links TRBV27 with TRBJ2-1, with 9 bases that match TRBD2. The CDR3 extends over 13 amino acids. CDR1 is MNHEY, CDR2 SMNVEV, per germline (reference sequence). V lost 3 bases and J lost 13; bases outside the gene matches: 7. CDR3 DNA sequence: TGTGCCAGCAGTTTCAAGACTAGCGGAGCCCAGTTCTTC. As protein: CASSFKTSGAQFF.

The rearrangement links TRBV5-4 to TRBJ1-2, with 7 bases fitting TRBD1. V was clipped by 3 bases and J by 4 bases; unmatched bases: 9. CDR3 size: 15 residues. The V gene's germline CDR1 is SGHNT and CDR2 YYREEE (reference sequence). CDR3 sequence: CASSSEKGAPYGYTF. The CDR3 DNA follows: TGTGCCAGCAGCTCGGAAAAGGGGGCGCCCTATGGCTACACCTTC.

The V call is TRBV27, the J call TRBJ1-4; D ambiguous. The CDR3 is 13 residues long. CDR1 is MNHEY and CDR2 is SMNVEV in the germline V gene (reference sequence). Between the trimmed V and J ends, which lost 1 base and 8 bases, there was a span of 8 bases. The CDR3 DNA is TGTGCCAGCAGTTTATTTCTGGAGGAAAAACTGTTTTTT. This gives the protein CASSLFLEEKLFF.

The V call is TRBV27, the J call TRBJ1-2, with 8 positions matching TRBD1. The CDR3 covers 15 residues. Per the germline V gene, CDR1 is MNHEY and CDR2 is SMNVEV (reference sequence). With 6 bases clipped from V and 2 bases from J, the junction kept 8 bases outside the gene matches. For the CDR3, the DNA is TGTGCCAGCAGGCCGACAGGGGCCATAAACTATGGCTACACCTTC. This codes for CASRPTGAINYGYTF.

DNA for the CDR3: TGCGCCAGCAGCTTGAACGCGGTGGGGCTGAACACTGAAGCTTTCTTT. Its protein is CASSLNAVGLNTEAFF. The J gene is TRBJ1-1, the V gene TRBV5-1, with D perhaps TRBD1 (5 bases). This CDR3 is 16 amino acids long. Per the germline V gene, CDR1 is SGHRS and CDR2 is YFSETQ. Deletions cut 1 base from V and 0 bases from J, with 13 bases between.

The chain is built from TRBV27 and TRBJ1-2; TRBD1 agrees at 9 bases. The CDR3 length is 15 residues. The germline V gene has CDR1 MNHEY and CDR2 SMNVEV (reference sequence). Trimming at V came to 0 bases and at J to 8 bases, leaving 7 bases not matched to a gene. Here the CDR3 reads CASSLSSGTGNGYTF. The DNA for the CDR3 is TGTGCCAGCAGTTTATCCTCCGGGACAGGGAACGGCTACACCTTC.

The count of this clone is one. This chain links TRBV2 with TRBJ1-1; D ambiguous. CDR1 is SNHLY and CDR2 is FYNNEI in the germline V gene. Deletions cut 8 bases from V and 0 bases from J, with 7 bases between. The CDR3 is made up of 12 amino acids. CDR3 region: CASQNLNTEAFF. The CDR3 nucleotides are TGTGCCAGCCAGAATCTGAACACTGAAGCTTTCTTT.

This clone was detected only a few times. The sample has other DNA sequences that encode this CDR3 too. This chain links TRBV5-1 with TRBJ1-1; D not resolved. Trimming stripped 0 bases from V and 0 bases from J, with 3 bases between. This CDR3 contains 13 residues. Germline-derived CDR1 and CDR2 are SGHRS and YFSETQ. In DNA, the CDR3 is TGCGCCAGCAGCTTGGCGGTGAACACTGAAGCTTTCTTT. It translates to CASSLAVNTEAFF.

The chain has TRBV5-6 and TRBJ1-4; 9 nucleotides line up with TRBD1. The germline gives CDR1 SGHDT, CDR2 YYEEEE. The trim removed 1 base at V and 8 bases at J, leaving 6 bases unmatched. The CDR3 covers 15 residues. The CDR3 loop reads CASSLPTGGIEKLFF. CDR3 DNA: TGTGCCAGCAGCTTGCCGACAGGGGGTATCGAAAAACTGTTTTTT.

This clone was observed once. The genes are TRBV27 and TRBJ2-1, with D tentatively TRBD1 (5 bases). The V end was cut by 2 bases, the J end by 6 bases, with 8 bases between. The CDR3 contains 13 residues. Germline V CDR1 and CDR2: MNHEY, SMNVEV (reference sequence). CDR3 protein: CASSLTQGNEQFF. The CDR3 DNA follows: TGTGCCAGCAGTTTAACGCAGGGCAATGAGCAGTTCTTC.